The present TCR beta chain was sequenced within a study of OX40 agonist ivuxolimab in advanced cancers. Clones were read by immunoSEQ multiplex PCR, and TCRdb kept only the in-frame ones, dropping some. The table lists about 64,000 clones, almost 85% of them singletons, with around 9.8% in the top ten. The CDR3 runs to 14 residues. Trimming shortened V by 2 bases and J by 1 base, and 5 bases separated the two germline ends. The V gene's germline CDR1 is KGHSH and CDR2 LQKENI. The TCR originated in an adult with an advanced solid tumor such as melanoma, head and neck, liver or kidney cancer. The gene calls are TRBV18 and TRBJ1-4; no clear D. The specimen was CD4+ or CD8+ T cells sorted from blood, collected in a trial of the OX40 agonist ivuxolimab. The CDR3 loop is CASSPMGTNEKLFF. In DNA, the CDR3 is TGTGCCAGCTCACCAATGGGAACTAATGAAAAACTGTTTTTT.